The present entry profiles one T cell receptor beta chain with its context. These data are taken from a study of blood T cell repertoires in COVID-19. Generated by immunoSEQ multiplex PCR, the TCRdb table keeps only in-frame clones and is missing some. The sample lists hundreds of thousands of clones, just over 85% occurring once. CDR3 length: 12 residues. V was cut by 6 bases and J by 11 bases, with 16 bases left in between. The origin of this receptor is a man older than 75 with acute or convalescent COVID-19. The rearrangement uses TRBV12-3 or TRBV12-4 and TRBJ1-1; D is unresolved. Sequencing was done on a sample of peripheral blood. CDR3 coding DNA: TGTGCCAGCAGCCCTAGGAGGGCTCAGGCTTTCTTT. Its protein is CASSPRRAQAFF.